Listed here are 20 T cell receptor beta chains from one sample, sequenced in a study of beta chain features in type 1 diabetes. Overall study results and limits: Shortening of TCRB CDR3s, moderate but significant, appeared in all four CD4+ subsets of Type 1 diabetes patients.

Every isolated RNA sample was fully reverse transcribed, so sequencing captured expressed TCRB transcripts. Using immunoSEQ multiplex PCR, the repertoire was profiled, and TCRdb retains in-frame clones only, with some absent. The table includes 200,000 to 300,000 clones, about a fifth detected once. These receptors have no identified antigens. The sequenced sample consisted of naive CD4+ T cells from blood. All receptors derive from a woman in her thirties or forties with type 1 diabetes.

This rearrangement joins TRBV30 to TRBJ1-1; D is perhaps TRBD1 (6 bases). The germline CDR1 and CDR2 sequences are GTSNPN and SVGIG (reference sequence). Trimming shortened V by 0 bases and J by 7 bases, and 12 bases separated the two germline ends. This CDR3 has 13 amino acids. CDR3 sequence (DNA): TGTGCCTGGAGTGTACAAAGGGGGATTGAAGCTTTCTTT. Translation: CAWSVQRGIEAFF.

This chain connects TRBV4-3 to TRBJ1-1; 7 nucleotides line up with TRBD1. The CDR3 runs to 15 residues. V was pared by 4 bases and J by 0 bases, with 5 bases of the junction left unmatched. The germline V gene has CDR1 LGHNA and CDR2 YSLEER. CDR3 sequence (DNA): TGCGCCAGCAGCCGCGACAGGGTCATGAACACTGAAGCTTTCTTT. Its translation: CASSRDRVMNTEAFF.

V usage is TRBV7-9 and J usage is TRBJ1-1, with D possibly matching TRBD1 (5 bases). CDR1 is SEHNR, CDR2 FQNEAQ, per germline (reference sequence). This CDR3 is built from 14 residues. V dropped 4 bases and J dropped 5 bases, with 14 bases sitting between them. The CDR3 is CASSYRGGDTEAFF. The CDR3 DNA is TGTGCCAGCAGCTACCGCGGAGGGGATACTGAAGCTTTCTTT.

The J gene is TRBJ1-1, the V gene TRBV7-9; maybe TRBD1 (6 bases). The CDR3 extends over 15 amino acids. V shed 8 bases and J shed 4 bases, with 20 bases lying between them. Germline assignment: CDR1 SEHNR and CDR2 FQNEAQ (reference sequence). For the CDR3, the DNA is TGTGCCAGCTCCCTCGCGAGGGGGTATAGCACTGAAGCTTTCTTT. Translation: CASSLARGYSTEAFF.

The CDR3 is CASTGAAGSGANVLTF. The CDR3 bases are TGTGCCAGCACAGGGGCGGCCGGCTCTGGGGCCAACGTCCTGACTTTC. The chain links TRBV25-1 to TRBJ2-6, with a tentative D call TRBD1 (6 bases). CDR1 is MGHDK and CDR2 is SYGVNS in the germline V gene. The V and J ends lost 7 bases and 0 bases respectively, with 13 bases between them. The CDR3 spans 16 residues.

This clone showed up just a few times. V and J are TRBV4-3 and TRBJ1-5; D gene uncertain. The V end was cut by 1 base, the J end by 3 bases, with 10 bases between. The CDR3 has 15 amino acids. Germline-derived CDR1 and CDR2 are LGHNA and YSLEER. CDR3 in DNA: TGCGCCAGCAGCCAAGGGCTGGTGAACAATCAGCCCCAGCATTTT. It specifies CASSQGLVNNQPQHF.

A few counts support this clone. The J gene is TRBJ1-2, the V gene TRBV6-6; 9 bases match TRBD1. CDR1 and CDR2 from the germline V gene are MNHNY and SVGAGI (reference sequence). Unmatched junction bases numbered 3, after V lost 6 bases and J lost 4 bases. There are 13 residues in the CDR3. The CDR3 reads CASSSGQGYGYTF. In DNA form, the CDR3 reads TGTGCCAGCAGCTCGGGACAGGGCTATGGCTACACCTTC.

This rearrangement joins TRBV7-3 to TRBJ1-1, with D hard to call. This CDR3 region has 14 residues. V gave up 7 bases and J gave up 1 base, with 13 bases separating them. Germline V CDR1 and CDR2: SGHTA, FQGTGA. The CDR3 nucleotides are TGTGCCAGCACCGCAGGTCCTGAGAACACTGAAGCTTTCTTT. This translates into CASTAGPENTEAFF.

This clone was seen a handful of times. V usage is TRBV6-6 and J usage is TRBJ2-7; 8 bases agree with TRBD1. Germline V gene lookup returns CDR1 MNHNY and CDR2 SVGAGI (reference sequence). The CDR3 is 13 amino acids. The trim removed 7 bases at V and 6 bases at J, leaving 8 bases unmatched. The CDR3 DNA reads as TGTGCCAGCATTGAAAGGACAGGGAGCGAGCAGTACTTC. Its translation is CASIERTGSEQYF.

The chain employs TRBV19 and TRBJ1-2; D remains ambiguous. Trimming removed 2 bases at V and 7 bases at J, with 14 bases between. The CDR3 extends over 14 amino acids. The germline V gene encodes CDR1 LNHDA and CDR2 SQIVND (reference sequence). CDR3 region: CASSILGLEGGYTF. CDR3 DNA: TGTGCCAGTAGTATACTTGGGCTTGAAGGTGGCTACACCTTC. Drawing the rest from reference TRBV19 and TRBJ1-2, the complete variable domain is DGGITQSPKYLFRKEGQNVTLSCEQNLNHDAMYWYRQDPGQGLRLIYYSQIVNDFQKGDIAEGYSVSREKKESFPLTVTSAQKNPTAFYLCASSILGLEGGYTFGSGTRLTVV.

The CDR3: CASSQDRQGGNGYTF. CDR3 coding DNA: TGCGCCAGCAGCCAAGATCGACAGGGCGGGAATGGCTACACCTTC. This chain links TRBV4-3 with TRBJ1-2; TRBD1 matches 7 bases. Germline V CDR1 and CDR2: LGHNA, YSLEER. This CDR3 has 15 amino acids. J was trimmed by 6 bases and V by 0 bases; bases with no gene match: 7.

The rearrangement links TRBV28 to TRBJ1-1; the D gene is possibly TRBD1 (5 bases). The germline V gene encodes CDR1 MDHEN and CDR2 SYDVKM. The germline V and J ends were trimmed by 6 bases and 3 bases, with 17 bases remaining between them. This CDR3 has 15 amino acids. In DNA, the CDR3 is TGTGCCAGCAGCCCATCCTCCGCGGGGGACACTGAAGCTTTCTTT. Translation: CASSPSSAGDTEAFF.

The chain joins TRBV28 to TRBJ2-3, with a possible D match to TRBD1 (6 bases). This CDR3 is built from 16 residues. V shed 3 bases and J shed 2 bases, with 15 bases lying between them. Germline V CDR1 and CDR2: MDHEN, SYDVKM. CDR3 sequence: CASSFTVRDTTDTQYF. The CDR3 DNA is TGTGCCAGCAGTTTTACCGTTCGGGACACCACAGATACGCAGTATTTT.

The rearrangement uses TRBV15 and TRBJ1-2; no reliable D call. This CDR3 spans 14 amino acids. V was shortened by 0 bases and J by 2 bases, with 7 bases between the two germline ends. The germline V gene encodes CDR1 LNHNV and CDR2 YYDKDF (reference sequence). CDR3 sequence reads: CATSRDSRNYGYTF. The CDR3 coding sequence is TGTGCCACCAGCAGAGATTCCAGAAACTATGGCTACACCTTC.

This sequence joins TRBV18 and TRBJ2-3, with D possibly being TRBD1 (6 bases). V gave up 6 bases and J gave up 4 bases, with 11 bases separating them. There are 13 residues in the CDR3. CDR1 is KGHSH, CDR2 LQKENI, per germline. CDR3 amino acids: CASSNGQPDTQYF. Written as DNA, the CDR3 is TGTGCCAGCTCGAATGGACAGCCAGATACGCAGTATTTT.

This chain uses TRBV18 with TRBJ2-5; no clear D gene. Per the germline V gene, CDR1 is KGHSH and CDR2 is LQKENI. Trimming removed 6 bases at V and 5 bases at J, with 7 bases between. The CDR3 loop spans 11 amino acids. CDR3 in amino acids: CASSGEETQYF. CDR3 DNA: TGTGCCAGCTCCGGAGAGGAGACCCAGTACTTC.

This clone has just a few counts. J is TRBJ1-2 and V is TRBV14; no definite D call. CDR1 is SGHDN and CDR2 is FVKESK in the germline V gene. This CDR3 is 13 amino acids long. Between the trimmed V and J ends, which lost 1 base and 7 bases, there was a span of 10 bases. CDR3: CASSQVAGSGYTF. Here the CDR3 DNA reads TGTGCCAGCAGCCAAGTCGCCGGGTCTGGCTACACCTTC.

This clone was seen a few times. This chain connects TRBV7-3 to TRBJ1-2, with D possibly matching TRBD1 (6 bases). The germline V and J ends were trimmed by 1 base and 5 bases, with 11 bases remaining between them. The CDR3 sequence is 14 residues long. The V gene's germline CDR1 is SGHTA and CDR2 FQGTGA. The CDR3, as DNA: TGTGCCAGCAGCTTAAGCCCTACAGGGTATGGCTACACCTTC. This encodes CASSLSPTGYGYTF.

The chain couples TRBV7-9 to TRBJ2-7, with a possible D match to TRBD1 (5 bases). Trimming pared 8 bases from V and 0 bases from J, leaving 14 bases between. There are 14 residues in the CDR3. In germline, CDR1 is SEHNR, CDR2 FQNEAQ (reference sequence). The CDR3 DNA sequence: TGTGCCAGCGCGAAGGCCAGGGCCTCCTACGAGCAGTACTTC. It encodes CASAKARASYEQYF.

The chain recombines TRBV18 with TRBJ2-2; TRBD1 matches 10 bases. Trimming removed 3 bases from V and 3 bases from J; junction bases left unmatched: 1. CDR3 length: 15 residues. CDR1 and CDR2 (germline): KGHSH, LQKENI. The DNA of the CDR3 is TGTGCCAGCTCACCTGGGACAGGGGACACCGGGGAGCTGTTTTTT. This encodes CASSPGTGDTGELFF.